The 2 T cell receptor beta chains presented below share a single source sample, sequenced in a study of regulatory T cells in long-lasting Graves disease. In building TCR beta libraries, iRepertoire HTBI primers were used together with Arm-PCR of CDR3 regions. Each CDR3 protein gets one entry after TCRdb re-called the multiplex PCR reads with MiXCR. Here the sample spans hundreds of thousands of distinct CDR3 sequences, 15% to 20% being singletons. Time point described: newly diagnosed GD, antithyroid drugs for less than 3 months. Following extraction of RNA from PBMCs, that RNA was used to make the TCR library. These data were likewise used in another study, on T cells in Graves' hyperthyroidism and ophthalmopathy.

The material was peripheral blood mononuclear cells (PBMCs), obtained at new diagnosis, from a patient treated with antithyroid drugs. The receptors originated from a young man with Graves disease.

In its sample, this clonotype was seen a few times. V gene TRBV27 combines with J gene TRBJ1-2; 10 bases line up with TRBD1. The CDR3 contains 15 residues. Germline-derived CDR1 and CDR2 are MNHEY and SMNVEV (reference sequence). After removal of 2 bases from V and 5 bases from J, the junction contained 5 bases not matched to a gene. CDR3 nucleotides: TGTGCCAGCAGTTTACGACCGGGACAGGGGTATGGCTACACCTTC. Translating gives CASSLRPGQGYGYTF.

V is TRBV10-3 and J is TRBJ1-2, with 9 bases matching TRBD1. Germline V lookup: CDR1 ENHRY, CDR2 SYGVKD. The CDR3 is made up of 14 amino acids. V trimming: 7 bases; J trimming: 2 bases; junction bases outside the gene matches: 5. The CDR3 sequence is CAITYGTGNYGYTF. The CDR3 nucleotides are TGTGCCATCACCTATGGGACAGGGAACTATGGCTACACCTTC.